This TCR beta chain originates from a study of T cell repertoires in cytomegalovirus infection. Whole-study context: It was recently identified HLA-C-restricted and well-studied HLA-B-restricted CMV epitopes that the study used. Both CMV infection and a matching HLA type were indicated by public TCR beta signatures. Regarding the study as a whole: Ex vivo responses were dominated by HLA-C-restricted CMV-specific TCR beta clonotypes. Cumulative frequency of public TCR beta families picked out carriers of CMV plus the relevant HLA.

Comments on this clonotype: The antigen remains unidentified.

TCRdb processed the reads anew with MiXCR; each CDR3 protein has one entry. The sample contains about half a million distinct CDR3 sequences, about two fifths of which appear only once. This clonotype was sampled from a human donor in good health (CMV status not recorded). Some clones in this sample may be carry-over from other donors' samples. The sequences come from cultured PBMCs, collected from culture after CMV antigen stimulation.

The CDR3 DNA follows: TGTGCCAGCAGTTCCGGGACAAGAGTCTACGAGCAGTACTTC. It codes for CASSSGTRVYEQYF. The chain couples TRBV12-3 or TRBV12-4 to TRBJ2-7; TRBD1 might be the D (6 bases). Trimming stripped 4 bases from V and 3 bases from J, with 13 bases between. The CDR3 runs to 14 residues.